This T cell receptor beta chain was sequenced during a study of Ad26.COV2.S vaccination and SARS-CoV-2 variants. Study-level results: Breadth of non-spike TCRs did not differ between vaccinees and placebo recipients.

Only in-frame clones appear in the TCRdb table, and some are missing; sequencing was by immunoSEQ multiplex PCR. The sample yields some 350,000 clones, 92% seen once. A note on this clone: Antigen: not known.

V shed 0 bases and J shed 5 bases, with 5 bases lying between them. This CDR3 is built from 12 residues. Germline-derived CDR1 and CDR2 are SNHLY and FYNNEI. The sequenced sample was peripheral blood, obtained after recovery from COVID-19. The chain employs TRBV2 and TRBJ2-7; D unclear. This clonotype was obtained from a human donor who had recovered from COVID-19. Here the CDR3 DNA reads TGTGCCAGCAGTGAAGCGGGCAACGAGCAGTACTTC. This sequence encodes CASSEAGNEQYF.